Shown below are 22 T cell receptor beta chains from a single sample sequenced in a study of blood T cell repertoires in COVID-19. TCRdb's table, derived via immunoSEQ multiplex PCR, lists solely in-frame clones and lacks some. The repertoire holds tens of thousands of clones, with over 65% as singletons. Material for sequencing was peripheral blood. The receptors were gathered from a human donor in a cohort sampled during active COVID-19.

The V call is TRBV5-6, the J call TRBJ1-1; D might be TRBD1 (6 bases). Trimming took off 2 bases at V and 1 base at J, with 12 bases between the two ends. There are 15 residues in the CDR3. CDR1 SGHDT and CDR2 YYEEEE come from the germline V gene. The CDR3 here is CASSFTGQPNTEAFF. CDR3 nucleotide sequence: TGTGCCAGCAGCTTCACCGGACAGCCGAACACTGAAGCTTTCTTT.

This clone was counted only a few times. The chain couples TRBV5-1 to TRBJ2-1; 10 positions match TRBD2. The CDR3 consists of 16 residues. The V gene end was trimmed by 0 bases and the J gene end by 9 bases; junction bases not matched to a gene: 9. CDR1 SGHRS and CDR2 YFSETQ come from the germline V gene. The CDR3: CASSLGGGLARVEQFF. CDR3 DNA: TGCGCCAGCAGCTTGGGAGGGGGACTAGCGCGCGTTGAGCAGTTCTTC. The whole variable domain, filled in from reference TRBV5-1 and TRBJ2-1, reads KAGVTQTPRYLIKTRGQQVTLSCSPISGHRSVSWYQQTPGQGLQFLFEYFSETQRNKGNFPGRFSGRQFSNSRSEMNVSTLELGDSALYLCASSLGGGLARVEQFFGPGTRLTVL.

The gene calls are TRBV10-3 and TRBJ2-7; TRBD2 matches 10 bases. Looked up from germline, CDR1 is ENHRY and CDR2 is SYGVKD. J gave up 6 bases and V 6 bases, and 5 bases lay outside the gene matches. The CDR3 runs to 13 residues. The CDR3 loop reads CAISLAGGPEQYF. The DNA of the CDR3 is TGTGCCATCAGCTTAGCGGGAGGTCCCGAGCAGTACTTC.

The chain couples TRBV9 to TRBJ2-3; 9 bases map to TRBD2. CDR1 is SGDLS, CDR2 YYNGEE, per germline. After removal of 2 bases from V and 2 bases from J, the junction contained 9 bases not matched to a gene. The CDR3 loop spans 17 amino acids. The CDR3 nucleotides are TGTGCCAGCAGCGTCGAAGGGATAGCGGGGGCCACAGATACGCAGTATTTT. This encodes CASSVEGIAGATDTQYF.

The chain joins TRBV5-6 to TRBJ2-1; weak D call: TRBD2 (5 bases). Germline V lookup: CDR1 SGHDT, CDR2 YYEEEE. V shed 4 bases and J shed 0 bases, with 8 bases lying between them. The CDR3 runs 14 residues. The CDR3: CASSRTSSYNEQFF. CDR3 DNA sequence: TGTGCCAGCAGCCGTACTAGCTCCTACAATGAGCAGTTCTTC.

The CDR3 spells CASTEGGAGLYNEQFF. In DNA, the CDR3 is TGTGCCAGCACCGAAGGGGGGGCAGGTCTCTACAATGAGCAGTTCTTC. The chain is built from TRBV28 and TRBJ2-1; weak D call: TRBD2 (7 bases). Germline loops: CDR1 MDHEN, CDR2 SYDVKM. The CDR3 extends over 16 amino acids. The ends were cut back, 7 bases at V and 3 bases at J, with 19 bases in the middle.

The rearrangement joins TRBV19 to TRBJ1-1, with D tentatively TRBD1 (5 bases). This CDR3 comprises 14 residues. The germline gives CDR1 LNHDA, CDR2 SQIVND (reference sequence). Deletions cut 5 bases from V and 1 base from J, with 11 bases between. CDR3: CASSVGHPNTEAFF. Here the CDR3 DNA reads TGTGCCAGTAGTGTAGGACATCCGAACACTGAAGCTTTCTTT.

V gene TRBV18 combines with J gene TRBJ2-2; a possible D gene is TRBD1 (6 bases). Germline CDR1 is KGHSH and CDR2 is LQKENI. The CDR3 covers 18 residues. Trimming took off 5 bases at V and 5 bases at J, with 24 bases between the two ends. The CDR3 nucleotides read TGTGCCAGCTCAGCAGACTACGCCGGGACATTAAGGACCGGGGAGCTGTTTTTT. Translated, it gives CASSADYAGTLRTGELFF.

The chain couples TRBV29-1 to TRBJ2-4; 11 bases line up with TRBD1. The junction had 8 bases not matched to a gene; V was cut back by 7 bases and J by 6 bases. This CDR3 spans 14 amino acids. The germline V gene encodes CDR1 SQVTM and CDR2 ANQGSEA. The CDR3 region is CSGNGTGGGNIQYF. The DNA for the CDR3 is TGCAGCGGCAACGGGACAGGGGGAGGAAACATTCAGTACTTC. The whole variable domain, remainder taken from reference TRBV29-1 and TRBJ2-4, is SAVISQKPSRDICQRGTSLTIQCQVDSQVTMMFWYRQQPGQSLTLIATANQGSEATYESGFVIDKFPISRPNLTFSTLTVSNMSPEDSSIYLCSGNGTGGGNIQYFGAGTRLSVL.

This chain links TRBV30 with TRBJ2-3; D ambiguous. The CDR3 consists of 12 residues. Germline V CDR1 and CDR2: GTSNPN, SVGIG (reference sequence). Trimming took off 2 bases at V and 3 bases at J, with 6 bases between the two ends. The CDR3 loop is CAWSYVTDTQYF. DNA for the CDR3: TGTGCCTGGAGTTATGTGACAGATACGCAGTATTTT.

This clone has a handful of counts. The chain is built from TRBV5-8 and TRBJ2-2, with 7 bases fitting TRBD2. Looked up from germline, CDR1 is SGHTS and CDR2 is YDEGEE. This CDR3 comprises 15 residues. The V gene end was trimmed by 0 bases and the J gene end by 5 bases; junction bases not matched to a gene: 4. Here the CDR3 DNA reads TGTGCCAGCAGCTTGGGGACTAGGAGAACCGGGGAGCTGTTTTTT. Its translation is CASSLGTRRTGELFF.

This sequence joins TRBV2 and TRBJ2-5; 7 bases match TRBD1. Germline CDR1 and CDR2: SNHLY and FYNNEI. Losses at the gene ends were 6 bases for V and 3 bases for J; bases not matched to a gene: 10. The CDR3 length is 15 residues. The CDR3 spells CASREQGLSEETQYF. For the CDR3, the DNA is TGTGCCAGCAGGGAACAGGGGCTGAGCGAAGAGACCCAGTACTTC.

The V gene is TRBV10-2, the J gene TRBJ2-2; weak D call: TRBD2 (5 bases). The CDR3 sequence is 16 residues long. The V gene's germline CDR1 is WSHSY and CDR2 SAAADI. Deletions cut 3 bases from V and 2 bases from J, with 13 bases between. CDR3 amino acids: CASSELLSGNTGELFF. In nucleotides, the CDR3 is TGCGCCAGCAGTGAACTTCTAAGCGGCAACACCGGGGAGCTGTTTTTT.

The gene calls are TRBV2 and TRBJ2-3; 7 positions match TRBD2. V lost 8 bases to trimming and J lost 6 bases; unmatched junction nucleotides: 14. Germline CDR1 reads SNHLY; CDR2 reads FYNNEI. There are 15 residues in the CDR3. CDR3 sequence reads: CASHREAGVRDTQYF. The CDR3 bases are TGTGCCAGCCACAGAGAGGCGGGGGTTCGGGATACGCAGTATTTT. The full variable domain, completed using reference TRBV2 and TRBJ2-3, is EPEVTQTPSHQVTQMGQEVILRCVPISNHLYFYWYRQILGQKVEFLVSFYNNEISEKSEIFDDQFSVERPDGSNFTLKIRSTKLEDSAMYFCASHREAGVRDTQYFGPGTRLTVL.

The chain couples TRBV4-2 to TRBJ2-3; TRBD2 agrees at 9 bases. With V trimmed by 5 bases and J by 0 bases, 3 bases remained unmatched. The germline gives CDR1 LGHNA, CDR2 YNFKEQ. CDR3 length equals 15 residues. CDR3 nucleotides: TGTGCCAGCAGCAAAACTAGCGGGAGCACAGATACGCAGTATTTT. Amino acid sequence: CASSKTSGSTDTQYF.

The chain combines TRBV6-2 or TRBV6-3 with TRBJ1-2; D unclear. Germline V CDR1 and CDR2: MNHEY, SVGEGT. This CDR3 is 12 amino acids long. The V and J ends lost 2 bases and 7 bases respectively, with 8 bases between them. This CDR3 reads CASSYAGFGYTF. The CDR3 DNA sequence: TGTGCCAGCAGTTACGCCGGTTTTGGCTACACCTTC.

This rearrangement joins TRBV18 to TRBJ2-5, with 7 bases aligning to TRBD1. The germline V gene encodes CDR1 KGHSH and CDR2 LQKENI. J lost 1 base, V lost 3 bases, and 11 bases had no gene match. The CDR3 consists of 17 residues. The CDR3 sequence is CASSPSTIGTAQETQYF. Written as DNA, the CDR3 is TGTGCCAGCTCACCCTCTACCATAGGGACAGCCCAAGAGACCCAGTACTTC. The full variable domain, with the rest looked up from reference TRBV18 and TRBJ2-5, is NAGVMQNPRHLVRRRGQEARLRCSPMKGHSHVYWYRQLPEEGLKFMVYLQKENIIDESGMPKERFSAEFPKEGPSILRIQQVVRGDSAAYFCASSPSTIGTAQETQYFGPGTRLLVL.

There are a few counts of this clone. The chain joins TRBV15 to TRBJ1-6; D is unclear. Germline V gene lookup returns CDR1 LNHNV and CDR2 YYDKDF (reference sequence). The CDR3 is made up of 16 amino acids. V dropped 0 bases and J dropped 0 bases, with 6 bases sitting between them. CDR3 residues: CATSREADSYNSPLHF. The CDR3 DNA sequence: TGTGCCACCAGCAGAGAGGCCGACTCCTATAATTCACCCCTCCACTTT.

V gene TRBV5-1 combines with J gene TRBJ2-1; perhaps TRBD2 as D (6 bases). Germline V gives CDR1 SGHRS, CDR2 YFSETQ. Trimming removed 7 bases from V and 0 bases from J, with 14 bases in between. CDR3 length: 15 residues. CDR3 region: CASHRTGVSYNEQFF. CDR3 DNA: TGCGCCAGCCACCGGACGGGGGTCTCCTACAATGAGCAGTTCTTC.

V gene TRBV29-1 combines with J gene TRBJ2-5; 12 bases are shared with TRBD1. CDR3 length equals 16 residues. V was clipped by 5 bases and J by 0 bases; unmatched bases: 7. Germline V lookup: CDR1 SQVTM, CDR2 ANQGSEA. The CDR3: CSVLGTGGPYQETQYF. The CDR3 DNA follows: TGCAGCGTTCTCGGGACAGGGGGCCCCTACCAAGAGACCCAGTACTTC. Using reference TRBV29-1 and TRBJ2-5 for the parts outside the CDR3, the full variable domain is SAVISQKPSRDICQRGTSLTIQCQVDSQVTMMFWYRQQPGQSLTLIATANQGSEATYESGFVIDKFPISRPNLTFSTLTVSNMSPEDSSIYLCSVLGTGGPYQETQYFGPGTRLLVL.

This chain joins TRBV19 and TRBJ2-5; a possible D gene is TRBD1 (5 bases). The CDR3 has 15 amino acids. CDR1 LNHDA and CDR2 SQIVND come from the germline V gene (reference sequence). Trimming cost V 5 bases and J 4 bases, with 17 bases left between them. In DNA, the CDR3 is TGTGCCAGTAGTCCCTCGTCAGGGCGGTCAGAGACCCAGTACTTC. Its translation: CASSPSSGRSETQYF.

V and J are TRBV29-1 and TRBJ2-1, with TRBD1 identical over 7 bases. Germline CDR1 reads SQVTM; CDR2 reads ANQGSEA. V dropped 3 bases and J dropped 9; count of bases not matched to a gene: 11. This CDR3 spans 14 amino acids. The CDR3 nucleotides read TGCAGCGTTGAGGGGGACGAGACAGGGTTTGAGCAGTTCTTC. This encodes CSVEGDETGFEQFF.